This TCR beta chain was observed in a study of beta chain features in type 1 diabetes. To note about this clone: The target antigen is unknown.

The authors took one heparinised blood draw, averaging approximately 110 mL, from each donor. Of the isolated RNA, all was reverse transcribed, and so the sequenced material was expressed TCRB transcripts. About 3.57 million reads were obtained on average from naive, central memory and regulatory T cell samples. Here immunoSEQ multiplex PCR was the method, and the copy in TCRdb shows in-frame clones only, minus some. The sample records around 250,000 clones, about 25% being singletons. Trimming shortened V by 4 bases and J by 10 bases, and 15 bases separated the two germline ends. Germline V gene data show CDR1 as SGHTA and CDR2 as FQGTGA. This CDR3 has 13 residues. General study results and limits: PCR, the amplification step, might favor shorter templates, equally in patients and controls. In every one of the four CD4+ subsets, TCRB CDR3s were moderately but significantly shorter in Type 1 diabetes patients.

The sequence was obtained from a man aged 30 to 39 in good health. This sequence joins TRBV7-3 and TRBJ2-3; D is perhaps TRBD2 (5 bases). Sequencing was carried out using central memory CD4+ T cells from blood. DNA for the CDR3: TGTGCCAGCAGCTCTTCCCCAACGGAGGCGCAGTATTTT. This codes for CASSSSPTEAQYF.